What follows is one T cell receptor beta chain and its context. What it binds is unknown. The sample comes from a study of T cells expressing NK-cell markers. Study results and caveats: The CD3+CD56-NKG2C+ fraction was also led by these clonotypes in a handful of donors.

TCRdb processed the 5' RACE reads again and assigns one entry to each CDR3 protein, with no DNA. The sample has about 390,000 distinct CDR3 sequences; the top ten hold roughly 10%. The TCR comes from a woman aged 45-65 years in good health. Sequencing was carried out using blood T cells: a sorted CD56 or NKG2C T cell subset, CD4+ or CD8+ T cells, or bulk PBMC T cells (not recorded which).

The CDR3 region is CASSLTLSNQPQHF. This chain uses TRBV28 with TRBJ1-5. The germline gives CDR1 MDHEN, CDR2 SYDVKM. The CDR3 spans 14 residues.